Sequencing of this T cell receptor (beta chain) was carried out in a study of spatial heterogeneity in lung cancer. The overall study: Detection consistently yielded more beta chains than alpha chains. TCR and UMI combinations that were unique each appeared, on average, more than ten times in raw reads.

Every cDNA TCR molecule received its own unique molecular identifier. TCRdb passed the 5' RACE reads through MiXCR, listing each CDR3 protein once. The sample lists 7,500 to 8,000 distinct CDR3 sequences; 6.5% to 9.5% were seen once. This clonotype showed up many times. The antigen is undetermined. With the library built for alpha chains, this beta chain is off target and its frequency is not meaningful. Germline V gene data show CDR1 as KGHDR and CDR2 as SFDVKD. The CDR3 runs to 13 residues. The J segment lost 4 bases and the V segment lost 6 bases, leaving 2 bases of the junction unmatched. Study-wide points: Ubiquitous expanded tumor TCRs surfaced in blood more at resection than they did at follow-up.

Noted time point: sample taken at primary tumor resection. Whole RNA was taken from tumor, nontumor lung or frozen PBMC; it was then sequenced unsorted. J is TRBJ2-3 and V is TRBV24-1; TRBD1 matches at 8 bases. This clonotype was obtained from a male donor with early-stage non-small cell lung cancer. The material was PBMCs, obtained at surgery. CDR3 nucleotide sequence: TGTGCCACCAGTCGACAGGGGTCAGATACGCAGTATTTT. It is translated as CATSRQGSDTQYF.